This T cell receptor (beta chain) was found in a study of Ad26.COV2.S vaccination and SARS-CoV-2 variants. As for treatment: some 20 received Ad26.COV2.S at low or high dose, single or two shots; roughly five received placebo; per-sample allocation not given. The study sampled participants on day 63 after the first vaccine or placebo injection. Boston supplied an adult donor aged 18-55 years. Trimming took off 2 bases at V and 3 bases at J, with 11 bases between the two ends. The CDR3 is made up of 14 amino acids. Per the germline V gene, CDR1 is GTSNPN and CDR2 is SVGIG (reference sequence). TCRdb's table, derived via immunoSEQ multiplex PCR, lists solely in-frame clones and lacks some. The sample includes 300,000 to 350,000 clones, about 86% of them seen just once.

This TCR was recovered from a person aged 18 to 65 who received the Ad26.COV2.S COVID-19 vaccine or a placebo. Specimen: peripheral blood, collected in a trial of Ad26.COV2.S vaccine versus placebo. The J gene is TRBJ1-5, the V gene TRBV30, with D maybe TRBD1 (5 bases). The CDR3 DNA reads TGTGCCTGGAGTAGGGGCCGGAACAATCAGCCCCAGCATTTT. Translating it yields CAWSRGRNNQPQHF.